A single sample is the source of the 22 T cell receptor beta chains below, sequenced in a study of relationships among human T cell subsets. TCR alpha and beta CDR3s were amplified from mRNA by semiquantitative ARM-PCR. Tagged nested gene-specific primers were used first, then communal superprimers amplified exponentially. TCRdb analysed the multiplex PCR reads with MiXCR anew, one entry per CDR3 protein. The data show 2,000 to 3,000 distinct CDR3 sequences, about 42% seen once. Sequences were obtained from activated T cells sorted from blood. The sample's subset: CD45RA-RO-CD69+ activated T cells. Receptors were obtained from a man aged 40-49 years in good health.

This CDR3 reads CASSYDSAGYGYTF. CDR3 sequence (DNA): TGCGCCAGCAGCTACGACAGCGCTGGCTATGGCTACACCTTC. The chain joins TRBV5-1 to TRBJ1-2; possibly TRBD1 for D (5 bases). Trimming pared 3 bases from V and 4 bases from J, leaving 13 bases between. The length of the CDR3 is 14 residues. Germline lookup yields CDR1 SGHRS and CDR2 YFSETQ.

The CDR3 here is CSVERDSNLVTQYF. CDR3 coding DNA: TGCAGCGTTGAGAGGGACAGTAACCTGGTGACCCAGTACTTC. This chain connects TRBV29-1 to TRBJ2-5; 7 nucleotides agree with TRBD1. Trimming at V came to 3 bases and at J to 7 bases, leaving 11 bases not matched to a gene. Germline V gives CDR1 SQVTM, CDR2 ANQGSEA. The CDR3 runs 14 residues.

This clonotype is labeled as large (0.1 to 1%). The chain recombines TRBV6-5 with TRBJ2-3, with TRBD2 identical over 10 bases. Germline CDR1 and CDR2: MNHEY and SVGAGI. CDR3 length equals 14 residues. The V segment lost 3 bases and the J segment 6 bases; nucleotides outside the gene matches: 3. The CDR3 loop reads CASSYEAGGDTQYF. The CDR3 DNA reads as TGTGCCAGCAGTTATGAAGCGGGAGGGGATACGCAGTATTTT.

V is TRBV20-1 and J is TRBJ2-5; no firm D call. The CDR3 covers 15 residues. V lost 0 bases, J lost 2 bases, and 13 bases lay in between. From germline, CDR1 is DFQATT and CDR2 SNEGSKA (reference sequence). CDR3 sequence reads: CSARDGVGPQETQYF. In DNA, the CDR3 is TGCAGTGCTAGAGATGGAGTTGGGCCGCAAGAGACCCAGTACTTC.

The rearrangement links TRBV27 to TRBJ1-1; unclear D gene. CDR3 length equals 13 residues. The V and J ends lost 0 bases and 4 bases respectively, with 6 bases between them. Germline V gives CDR1 MNHEY, CDR2 SMNVEV (reference sequence). CDR3 protein: CASSLSSSTEAFF. CDR3 DNA sequence: TGTGCCAGCAGTTTATCATCGAGCACTGAAGCTTTCTTT.

The V call is TRBV6-5, the J call TRBJ1-4; tentatively, D is TRBD1 (5 bases). Germline V lookup: CDR1 MNHEY, CDR2 SVGAGI. Trimming removed 6 bases from V and 5 bases from J, with 19 bases in between. The CDR3 has 16 residues. This chain's CDR3 is CASSQASRASNEKLFF. The CDR3 DNA reads TGTGCCAGCAGCCAAGCCAGCAGGGCTTCGAATGAAAAACTGTTTTTT.

The chain is built from TRBV27 and TRBJ1-2; 7 bases map to TRBD1. This CDR3 comprises 13 residues. V lost 5 bases to trimming and J lost 6 bases; unmatched junction nucleotides: 6. Germline V gene sequence: CDR1 MNHEY, CDR2 SMNVEV (reference sequence). CDR3 in amino acids: CASSLQGVDGYTF. For the CDR3, the DNA is TGTGCCAGCAGTCTCCAGGGGGTAGATGGCTACACCTTC.

This clonotype was counted a few times. The gene calls are TRBV27 and TRBJ2-5; D is uncertain. V was shortened by 3 bases and J by 4 bases, with 6 bases between the two germline ends. Germline assignment: CDR1 MNHEY and CDR2 SMNVEV (reference sequence). This CDR3 is built from 12 residues. The CDR3 bases are TGTGCCAGCAGTTTCCGCATAGAGACCCAGTACTTC. It encodes CASSFRIETQYF.

This clonotype was counted between two and nine times. The gene calls are TRBV4-1 and TRBJ2-3; tentatively, D is TRBD1 (6 bases). The CDR3 has 14 amino acids. V lost 3 bases to trimming and J lost 3 bases, with 10 bases between them. CDR1 is MGHRA and CDR2 is YSYEKL in the germline V gene. CDR3 sequence (DNA): TGCGCCAGCAGCCAGGGGGCGGAAACAGATACGCAGTATTTT. Protein sequence: CASSQGAETDTQYF.

V usage is TRBV20-1 and J usage is TRBJ2-1, with TRBD2 matching over 10 bases. The CDR3 runs 18 residues. Germline V CDR1 and CDR2: DFQATT, SNEGSKA (reference sequence). V shed 0 bases and J 2 bases; nucleotides not matched to a gene: 10. The CDR3 loop reads CSARDQHRTSGPYNEQFF. CDR3 bases: TGCAGTGCTAGAGACCAACATCGGACTAGCGGCCCCTACAATGAGCAGTTCTTC.

A few counts support this clonotype. V and J are TRBV12-3 or TRBV12-4 and TRBJ2-3; a possible D gene is TRBD2 (6 bases). Deletions cut 2 bases from V and 1 base from J, with 7 bases between. This CDR3 has 14 residues. The CDR3 nucleotides read TGTGCCAGCAGTTTAAGGGAGGGCACAGATACGCAGTATTTT. This encodes CASSLREGTDTQYF.

This clonotype was found a few times. The genes are TRBV11-3 and TRBJ2-1; 13 bases agree with TRBD2. This CDR3 has 15 residues. The germline V gene has CDR1 SGHNT and CDR2 YENEEA. V dropped 5 bases and J dropped 8; count of bases not matched to a gene: 6. DNA for the CDR3: TGTGCCAGCAGCCCCGGACTAGCGGGAGCCTATGAGCAGTTCTTC. Translating it yields CASSPGLAGAYEQFF.

The chain couples TRBV27 to TRBJ2-5; 7 nucleotides align to TRBD2. This CDR3 contains 15 residues. Per the germline V gene, CDR1 is MNHEY and CDR2 is SMNVEV (reference sequence). With 1 base clipped from V and 3 bases from J, the junction kept 5 bases outside the gene matches. The CDR3 DNA follows: TGTGCCAGCAGTTTATACCCGGGGAGGGAAGAGACCCAGTACTTC. Translation: CASSLYPGREETQYF.

CDR3 coding DNA: TGTGCCAGCAGCTCTGCTAGCGGGAACAATGAGCAGTTCTTC. It is translated as CASSSASGNNEQFF. This chain joins TRBV5-4 and TRBJ2-1; TRBD2 matches 9 bases. This CDR3 is 14 amino acids long. The V gene end was trimmed by 3 bases and the J gene end by 5 bases; junction bases not matched to a gene: 3. In germline, CDR1 is SGHNT, CDR2 YYREEE (reference sequence).

This chain uses TRBV29-1 with TRBJ2-7; 12 nucleotides match TRBD2. Germline CDR1 is SQVTM and CDR2 is ANQGSEA. The CDR3 totals 14 residues. Trimming at V came to 4 bases and at J to 6 bases, leaving 7 bases not matched to a gene. CDR3 sequence reads: CSVGTSGNSGEQYF. CDR3 coding DNA: TGCAGCGTTGGGACTAGCGGGAACTCCGGCGAGCAGTACTTC.

This clonotype was seen just once. The V gene is TRBV28, the J gene TRBJ2-7; D ambiguous. Germline lookup yields CDR1 MDHEN and CDR2 SYDVKM. Trimming took 3 bases from V and 2 from J, leaving 8 bases between them. This CDR3 comprises 13 residues. The CDR3 DNA reads as TGTGCCAGCAGTTTCTCCAGCCCCTACGAGCAGTACTTC. Amino acids: CASSFSSPYEQYF.

V usage is TRBV11-2 and J usage is TRBJ2-1; the D is unclear. Germline assignment: CDR1 SGHAT and CDR2 FQNNGV. The length of the CDR3 is 13 residues. V lost 5 bases and J lost 4, with 9 bases in between. CDR3 region: CASSPGRYNEQFF. The CDR3 DNA reads as TGTGCCAGCAGCCCTGGTAGGTACAATGAGCAGTTCTTC. Looking up the rest from reference TRBV11-2 and TRBJ2-1 gives the full variable domain: EAGVAQSPRYKIIEKRQSVAFWCNPISGHATLYWYQQILGQGPKLLIQFQNNGVVDDSQLPKDRFSAERLKGVDSTLKIQPAKLEDSAVYLCASSPGRYNEQFFGPGTRLTVL.

CDR3 region: CASSPAIYEQYF. Written as DNA, the CDR3 is TGTGCCAGCAGCCCTGCCATCTACGAGCAGTACTTC. The chain combines TRBV28 with TRBJ2-7; no definite D call. V shed 6 bases and J shed 3 bases, with 9 bases lying between them. The CDR3 runs to 12 residues. From germline, CDR1 is MDHEN and CDR2 SYDVKM.

This clonotype was seen only a few times. The chain employs TRBV6-5 and TRBJ2-7, with D uncertain. The V and J ends lost 2 bases and 1 base respectively, with 6 bases between them. Germline V lookup: CDR1 MNHEY, CDR2 SVGAGI. The CDR3 contains 13 residues. For the CDR3, the DNA is TGTGCCAGCAGTTACATGGGTTCCTACGAGCAGTACTTC. It is translated as CASSYMGSYEQYF.

This clonotype came up a few times. The genes are TRBV7-8 and TRBJ2-1, with 8 bases that match TRBD2. The J segment lost 7 bases and the V segment lost 2 bases, leaving 16 bases of the junction unmatched. The CDR3 is made up of 18 amino acids. Germline V CDR1 and CDR2: SGHVS, FQNEAQ. The CDR3 DNA follows: TGTGCCAGCAGCTTAATGCGGGGCAGCGGGGGCGTAATTAATGAGCAGTTCTTC. Translation gives CASSLMRGSGGVINEQFF.

Judged by abundance, this clonotype is medium-sized. The rearrangement uses TRBV14 and TRBJ1-1; 7 nucleotides agree with TRBD1. This CDR3 comprises 17 residues. Losses at the gene ends were 0 bases for V and 11 bases for J; bases not matched to a gene: 18. CDR1 and CDR2 (germline): SGHDN, FVKESK. CDR3 bases: TGTGCCAGCAGCCAAGATCCTACAGGGGCGGTAAACACGGATGCTTTCTTT. Translated, it gives CASSQDPTGAVNTDAFF.

By proportion, this clonotype is large. The V call is TRBV11-2, the J call TRBJ2-7, with D unresolved. This CDR3 region has 12 residues. V was pared by 4 bases and J by 5 bases, with 9 bases between. Germline CDR1 is SGHAT and CDR2 is FQNNGV. CDR3 residues: CASSSPKDEQYF. In DNA form, the CDR3 reads TGTGCCAGCAGCTCCCCGAAAGACGAGCAGTACTTC.